The present T cell receptor beta chain was sequenced within a study of glioma-infiltrating T cells. Trimming shortened V by 2 bases and J by 2 bases, and 10 bases separated the two germline ends. CDR1 MNHNY and CDR2 SVGAGI come from the germline V gene (reference sequence). This CDR3 contains 15 residues. Study results and caveats: Above-expected tissue-blood divergence occurred in all gliomas, most in low-grade ones. CDR3 overlap between tissue and blood was very small.

The iRepertoire nested amplicon-rescue multiplex PCR amplified TCR alpha and beta CDR3s from RNA. One-step reverse transcription and amplification started from around 100-400 ng of tissue mRNA or PBMC total RNA. TCRdb re-called the multiplex PCR reads through MiXCR, storing one row per CDR3 protein. The table records approximately 120,000 distinct CDR3 sequences, 20% to 25% of them present only once. In the case of this clonotype: The antigen is unknown.

The sequencing input was glioma tissue, nonneoplastic brain tissue, or PBMCs (not recorded which). This TCR was sampled from a human donor with low-grade glioma or glioblastoma, undergoing nonglioma brain surgery, or in good health (not recorded which). The V gene is TRBV6-6, the J gene TRBJ2-1, with D unclear. The CDR3, as DNA: TGTGCCAGCAGTTACAATGACCAAACCTACAATGAGCAGTTCTTC. This encodes CASSYNDQTYNEQFF.